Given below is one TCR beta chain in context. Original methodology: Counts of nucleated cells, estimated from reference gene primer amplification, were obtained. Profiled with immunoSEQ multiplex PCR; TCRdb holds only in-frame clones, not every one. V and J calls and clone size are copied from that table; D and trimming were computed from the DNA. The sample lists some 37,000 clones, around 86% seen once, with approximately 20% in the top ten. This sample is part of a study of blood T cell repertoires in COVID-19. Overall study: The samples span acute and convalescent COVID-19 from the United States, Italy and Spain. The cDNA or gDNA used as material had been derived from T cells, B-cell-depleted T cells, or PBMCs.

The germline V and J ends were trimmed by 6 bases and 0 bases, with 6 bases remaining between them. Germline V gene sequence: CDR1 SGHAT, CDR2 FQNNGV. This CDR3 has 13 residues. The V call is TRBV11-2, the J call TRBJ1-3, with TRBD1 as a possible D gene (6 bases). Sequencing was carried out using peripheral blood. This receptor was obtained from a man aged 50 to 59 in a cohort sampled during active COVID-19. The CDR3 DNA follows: TGTGCCAGCAGACAGGGCTCTGGAAACACCATATATTTT. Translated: CASRQGSGNTIYF. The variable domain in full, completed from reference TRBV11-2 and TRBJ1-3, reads EAGVAQSPRYKIIEKRQSVAFWCNPISGHATLYWYQQILGQGPKLLIQFQNNGVVDDSQLPKDRFSAERLKGVDSTLKIQPAKLEDSAVYLCASRQGSGNTIYFGEGSWLTVV.